This TCR beta chain was identified in a study of shared clonotypes between healthy human individuals. CDR1 and CDR2 from the germline V gene are MGHRA and YSYEKL. The CDR3 has 15 amino acids. The authors ran the assay at deep level. This table comes from immunoSEQ multiplex PCR, and its TCRdb copy is limited to in-frame clones, with some not included. The repertoire holds 400,000 to 600,000 clones, with 60% to 80% as singletons. This clone was seen a few times. The origin of this receptor is a woman aged 40 to 50 in good health. Some clones in this sample may be carry-over from other donors' samples. The sample was PBMCs. This chain links TRBV4-1 with TRBJ2-5, with TRBD1 matching over 9 bases. Matching the DNA end better, TRBJ2-7 makes the J call doubtful. CDR3 nucleotides: TGCGCCAGCAGCCAAGCGGCACAGGGGGCTGACGAGCAGTACTTC. It specifies CASSQAAQGADEQYF.